What follows are 14 T cell receptor beta chains derived from one specimen sequenced in a study of radiotherapy plus CTLA-4 blockade in lung cancer. Data came from immunoSEQ multiplex PCR; TCRdb stores just in-frame clones and leaves some out. The table shows roughly 120,000 clones, with about four fifths occurring only once. The sequenced sample was peripheral blood, obtained from a patient treated with radiotherapy plus ipilimumab. These receptors all stem from a human donor with non-small cell lung cancer who had a partial response to radiotherapy plus ipilimumab.

The genes are TRBV4-2 and TRBJ2-5; 7 nucleotides match TRBD1. Trimming cost V 1 base and J 5 bases; bases outside gene matches: 10. This CDR3 is built from 16 residues. Germline assignment: CDR1 LGHNA and CDR2 YNFKEQ. The CDR3 loop reads CASSQVDRVGHETQYF. For the CDR3, the DNA is TGTGCCAGCAGCCAAGTCGACAGGGTTGGGCACGAGACCCAGTACTTC.

The rearrangement joins TRBV6-1 to TRBJ1-2, with a weak D call TRBD1 (6 bases). The length of the CDR3 is 12 residues. V was trimmed by 5 bases and J by 6 bases, leaving 10 bases between them. Germline values: CDR1 MNHNS, CDR2 SASEGT. The CDR3, as DNA: TGTGCCAGCAGTCCCGACAGGCATGGCTACACCTTC. Translating it yields CASSPDRHGYTF.

This sequence joins TRBV5-1 and TRBJ1-1; D possibly corresponds to TRBD1 (6 bases). The CDR3 loop spans 14 amino acids. In germline, CDR1 is SGHRS, CDR2 YFSETQ. The V end was cut by 8 bases, the J end by 3 bases, with 17 bases between. Written as DNA, the CDR3 is TGCGCCAGTAAATACTGGGGGCAGGACACTGAAGCTTTCTTT. Amino acids: CASKYWGQDTEAFF.

This clone has a handful of counts. The chain joins TRBV15 to TRBJ2-5; 10 bases are shared with TRBD1. The CDR3 sequence is 16 residues long. V lost 2 bases to trimming and J lost 6 bases; unmatched junction nucleotides: 9. Germline CDR1 and CDR2: LNHNV and YYDKDF (reference sequence). DNA for the CDR3: TGTGCCACCAGCAGAACAACAGGACAGGGGGGGAAGACCCAGTACTTC. Translated: CATSRTTGQGGKTQYF.

The chain carries TRBV9 and TRBJ2-3; 7 bases line up with TRBD2. Trimming removed 1 base from V and 6 bases from J; junction bases left unmatched: 11. The CDR3 is made up of 16 amino acids. Germline V CDR1 and CDR2: SGDLS, YYNGEE. The CDR3 DNA sequence: TGTGCCAGCAGCGTAAGCGGGGCGCCAGGGTGGGATACGCAGTATTTT. Its protein product is CASSVSGAPGWDTQYF.

The chain employs TRBV7-2 and TRBJ1-5; a weak D match, TRBD1 (6 bases). The germline CDR1 and CDR2 sequences are SGHTA and FQGNSA. The ends were cut back, 3 bases at V and 3 bases at J, with 12 bases in the middle. The CDR3 loop spans 15 amino acids. CDR3 region: CASSFRGGDNQPQHF. In DNA form, the CDR3 reads TGTGCCAGCAGCTTCAGAGGGGGGGACAATCAGCCCCAGCATTTT.

The gene calls are TRBV28 and TRBJ2-1, with 12 bases aligning to TRBD2. Unmatched junction bases numbered 5, after V lost 5 bases and J lost 3 bases. Germline values: CDR1 MDHEN, CDR2 SYDVKM. This CDR3 is 16 amino acids long. In nucleotides, the CDR3 is TGTGCCAGCAGTCTTAGACTAGCGGGAGTCTACAATGAGCAGTTCTTC. It encodes CASSLRLAGVYNEQFF.

This clone was recorded a few times. This sequence joins TRBV7-9 and TRBJ1-1, with D perhaps matching TRBD1 (5 bases). The CDR3 spans 13 residues. Trimming took 3 bases from V and 3 from J, leaving 8 bases between them. The germline CDR1 and CDR2 sequences are SEHNR and FQNEAQ (reference sequence). The CDR3 region has the DNA TGTGCCAGCAGCTTGGTAGGGGACACTGAAGCTTTCTTT. Translated: CASSLVGDTEAFF.

The rearrangement uses TRBV4-1 and TRBJ2-4; D remains unclear. Germline CDR1 and CDR2: MGHRA and YSYEKL. The CDR3 runs to 14 residues. V shed 8 bases and J shed 1 base, with 12 bases lying between them. For the CDR3, the DNA is TGCGCCAGCGCCACTGAGTGGGCCAAAAACATTCAGTACTTC. It encodes CASATEWAKNIQYF.

This clone was observed a handful of times. Distinct nucleotide sequences in the sample also encode this CDR3. The chain joins TRBV7-2 to TRBJ1-4; no reliable D call. The CDR3 is 13 residues long. The ends were cut back, 1 base at V and 7 bases at J, with 7 bases in the middle. CDR1 SGHTA and CDR2 FQGNSA come from the germline V gene. CDR3 coding DNA: TGTGCCAGCAGCTTAGGAGCCCTTGAAAAACTGTTTTTT. Translating it yields CASSLGALEKLFF. The variable domain in full, with the rest retrieved from reference TRBV7-2 and TRBJ1-4, is GAGVSQSPSNKVTEKGKDVELRCDPISGHTALYWYRQSLGQGLEFLIYFQGNSAPDKSGLPSDRFSAERTGGSVSTLTIQRTQQEDSAVYLCASSLGALEKLFFGSGTQLSVL.

On this clone itself: Distinct nucleotide sequences in the sample also encode this CDR3. This chain's CDR3 is CSVGQGPNTEAFF. The CDR3 DNA sequence: TGCAGCGTGGGACAGGGCCCTAACACTGAAGCTTTCTTT. J is TRBJ1-1 and V is TRBV29-1; TRBD1 aligns across 9 bases. The V gene's germline CDR1 is SQVTM and CDR2 ANQGSEA. This CDR3 is 13 amino acids long. V shed 6 bases and J 2 bases; nucleotides not matched to a gene: 4.

The chain uses TRBV6-5 and TRBJ2-1, with D possibly matching TRBD2 (6 bases). This CDR3 is 16 amino acids long. V was trimmed by 2 bases and J by 8 bases, leaving 19 bases between them. From germline, CDR1 is MNHEY and CDR2 SVGAGI. The CDR3 spells CASSYTIAGRRDEQFF. The CDR3 DNA is TGTGCCAGCAGTTACACAATTGCCGGGAGACGGGATGAGCAGTTCTTC.

V usage is TRBV10-2 and J usage is TRBJ2-6, with TRBD2 matching over 7 bases. This CDR3 has 17 amino acids. CDR1 WSHSY and CDR2 SAAADI come from the germline V gene. With 8 bases clipped from V and 1 base from J, the junction kept 11 bases outside the gene matches. The CDR3 protein is CASGRGGSGSGANVLTF. The CDR3 nucleotides read TGCGCCAGCGGGAGGGGCGGGAGCGGGTCTGGGGCCAACGTCCTGACTTTC.

A word on this clone: Other DNA variants within this sample encode the same CDR3. The genes are TRBV15 and TRBJ2-1, with 9 bases identical to TRBD1. CDR3 length: 14 amino acids. Losses at the gene ends were 5 bases for V and 5 bases for J; bases not matched to a gene: 4. CDR1 and CDR2 (germline): LNHNV, YYDKDF (reference sequence). The CDR3: CATSPRDRDNEQFF. CDR3 sequence (DNA): TGTGCCACCAGCCCCCGGGACAGGGACAATGAGCAGTTCTTC.